The subject of this entry is one T cell receptor beta chain. The entry originates in a study of CD8+ T cells in alopecia areata. RNA was isolated and reverse transcribed to cDNA, the sequencing template. The protocol was immunoSEQ multiplex PCR, while the TCRdb copy is restricted to in-frame clones and leaves out a portion. This table holds fewer than 70,000 clones, roughly 47% found once. This CDR3 has 13 residues. Looked up from germline, CDR1 is SQVTM and CDR2 is ANQGSEA. The receptor was isolated from a human donor with alopecia areata. This chain connects TRBV29-1 to TRBJ2-5; maybe TRBD1 (7 bases). The J call is doubtful: the DNA matches TRBJ2-7 better. Sequencing was done on a sample of NKG2D-low CD8+ T cells sorted from blood. The CDR3: CSGRDSSSYEQYF. As DNA, the CDR3 is TGCAGCGGGAGGGACAGCAGCTCCTACGAGCAGTACTTC.